This entry lists 22 T cell receptor beta chains sequenced from one sample in a study of long-term antiretroviral therapy in people with HIV. Version v3.0 of the immunoSEQ assay was performed at survey level. TCRdb's copy holds only in-frame clones and misses some; the assay was immunoSEQ multiplex PCR. The table lists some 21,000 clones, 82% of them singletons, with around 6% in the top ten. The material was unsorted PBMCs, obtained 0.2 years after starting antiretroviral therapy. These receptors were obtained from a woman aged 25 to 39 with HIV.

This clone occurred once. This chain connects TRBV6-5 to TRBJ1-1, with 9 bases lining up with TRBD1. V gave up 0 bases and J gave up 5 bases; unmatched junction bases: 1. Germline loops: CDR1 MNHEY, CDR2 SVGAGI. The length of the CDR3 is 14 residues. CDR3 sequence: CASSYSGQGTEAFF. DNA for the CDR3: TGTGCCAGCAGTTACTCAGGACAGGGGACTGAAGCTTTCTTT.

This chain uses TRBV9 with TRBJ2-2; 8 nucleotides match TRBD1. Germline V CDR1 and CDR2: SGDLS, YYNGEE. With 0 bases clipped from V and 1 base from J, the junction kept 2 bases outside the gene matches. The CDR3 runs 16 residues. DNA for the CDR3: TGTGCCAGCAGCGTAGGTGGGACAGGGAACACCGGGGAGCTGTTTTTT. It yields the protein CASSVGGTGNTGELFF. Full variable domain (rest looked up from reference TRBV9 and TRBJ2-2): DSGVTQTPKHLITATGQRVTLRCSPRSGDLSVYWYQQSLDQGLQFLIQYYNGEERAKGNILERFSAQQFPDLHSELNLSSLELGDSALYFCASSVGGTGNTGELFFGEGSRLTVL.

The genes are TRBV9 and TRBJ2-1; D might be TRBD1 (5 bases). The ends were cut back, 7 bases at V and 3 bases at J, with 23 bases in the middle. This CDR3 contains 17 residues. CDR1 SGDLS and CDR2 YYNGEE come from the germline V gene. This CDR3 reads CASSPYLRQNLYNEQFF. In DNA, the CDR3 is TGTGCCAGCTCTCCCTATCTCCGACAGAATCTCTACAATGAGCAGTTCTTC.

The chain is built from TRBV2 and TRBJ1-1; 8 bases align to TRBD1. Germline CDR1 SNHLY, CDR2 FYNNEI. After removal of 2 bases from V and 7 bases from J, the junction contained 9 bases not matched to a gene. The CDR3 length is 15 residues. The CDR3 region has the DNA TGTGCCAGCAGTGAAAGGGACAGGTTCGTAGGTGAAGCTTTCTTT. Translation: CASSERDRFVGEAFF.

This clone was recorded a few times. The CDR3 nucleotides are TGCGCCAGCAGCCAGTACGGGGGACAGTCTAATTCACCCCTCCACTTT. Its translation is CASSQYGGQSNSPLHF. The J gene is TRBJ1-6, the V gene TRBV4-1; 7 bases map to TRBD1. The germline V gene encodes CDR1 MGHRA and CDR2 YSYEKL. After removal of 3 bases from V and 6 bases from J, the junction contained 8 bases not matched to a gene. CDR3 size: 16 residues.

This chain links TRBV11-2 with TRBJ2-3; the match to TRBD2 covers 8 bases. Germline V lookup: CDR1 SGHAT, CDR2 FQNNGV. CDR3 length equals 15 residues. J was trimmed by 4 bases and V by 3 bases; bases with no gene match: 6. The CDR3, as DNA: TGTGCCAGCAGCTTGGACGGGGGGGCCTCAGATACGCAGTATTTT. Encoded protein: CASSLDGGASDTQYF.

This clone came up a few times. This chain uses TRBV19 with TRBJ2-7; 8 positions match TRBD1. Germline V CDR1 and CDR2: LNHDA, SQIVND (reference sequence). The CDR3 consists of 15 residues. V lost 6 bases to trimming and J lost 1 base; unmatched junction nucleotides: 8. CDR3 nucleotide sequence: TGTGCCAGTAGGGCCCCCGGACAGGGATCCTACGAGCAGTACTTC. Its translation is CASRAPGQGSYEQYF.

The chain uses TRBV7-3 and TRBJ2-3; D unresolved. V lost 2 bases and J 2 bases, leaving 5 bases between the germline ends. Germline V gene data show CDR1 as SGHTA and CDR2 as FQGTGA. The CDR3 loop spans 13 amino acids. The CDR3 spells CASSLANTDTQYF. The CDR3 coding sequence is TGTGCCAGCAGCTTAGCTAACACAGATACGCAGTATTTT. The full variable domain, its missing parts supplied by reference TRBV7-3 and TRBJ2-3, is GAGVSQTPSNKVTEKGKYVELRCDPISGHTALYWYRQSLGQGPEFLIYFQGTGAADDSGLPNDRFFAVRPEGSVSTLKIQRTERGDSAVYLCASSLANTDTQYFGPGTRLTVL.

The CDR3 DNA reads TGTGCCAGCAGCTTGGTAACAGCAGGGGTGGTCAATGAGCAGTTCTTC. Its translation: CASSLVTAGVVNEQFF. The chain links TRBV5-5 to TRBJ2-1, with D possibly matching TRBD1 (6 bases). This CDR3 has 16 residues. V lost 0 bases, J lost 6 bases, and 16 bases lay in between. The germline gives CDR1 SGHKS, CDR2 YYEKEE (reference sequence).

In DNA form, the CDR3 reads TGCAGCGTTGCTAATGGCCAGGGGAACACTGAAGCTTTCTTT. It encodes CSVANGQGNTEAFF. This chain connects TRBV29-1 to TRBJ1-1, with TRBD1 as a possible D gene (5 bases). Germline values: CDR1 SQVTM, CDR2 ANQGSEA. The CDR3 contains 14 residues. V gave up 4 bases and J gave up 1 base, with 13 bases separating them.

The gene calls are TRBV18 and TRBJ1-3; D is possibly TRBD1 (6 bases). V lost 3 bases to trimming and J lost 0 bases, with 9 bases between them. The CDR3 covers 15 residues. Germline V gene lookup returns CDR1 KGHSH and CDR2 LQKENI. The CDR3 region is CASSPGQISGNTIYF. The CDR3 coding sequence is TGTGCCAGCTCACCGGGACAAATCTCTGGAAACACCATATATTTT.

This chain uses TRBV19 with TRBJ1-3; D not certain. CDR1 is LNHDA and CDR2 is SQIVND in the germline V gene (reference sequence). CDR3 length: 12 amino acids. With 7 bases removed from V and 1 base from J, the gap between germline ends came to 5 bases. The CDR3 DNA is TGTGCCAGTACCGTATCTGGAAACACCATATATTTT. It yields the protein CASTVSGNTIYF.

The chain combines TRBV7-2 with TRBJ2-5; D is perhaps TRBD1 or TRBD2 (6 bases each). Germline V CDR1 and CDR2: SGHTA, FQGNSA. Trimming removed 3 bases from V and 4 bases from J, with 15 bases in between. The CDR3 runs to 15 residues. CDR3 nucleotides: TGTGCCAGCAGCTTCCCTCCTGGGGGGCCAGAGACCCAGTACTTC. Encoded protein: CASSFPPGGPETQYF.

This clone has a single count. The genes are TRBV14 and TRBJ2-5; 13 bases match TRBD2. The CDR3 has 19 amino acids. The J segment lost 5 bases and the V segment lost 4 bases, leaving 16 bases of the junction unmatched. Germline V gives CDR1 SGHDN, CDR2 FVKESK. The CDR3 nucleotides are TGTGCCAGCAGCCCTATTTTAGGACTAGCGGGGGAGAAGCGGGAGACCCAGTACTTC. Translated: CASSPILGLAGEKRETQYF.

The J gene is TRBJ1-1, the V gene TRBV5-6; D gene ambiguous. Germline-derived CDR1 and CDR2 are SGHDT and YYEEEE. Trimming took off 1 base at V and 0 bases at J, with 7 bases between the two ends. The CDR3 totals 14 residues. The CDR3 DNA reads TGTGCCAGCAGCTTGACTGAGATGAACACTGAAGCTTTCTTT. Its translation is CASSLTEMNTEAFF.

The V gene is TRBV27, the J gene TRBJ2-1; maybe TRBD1 (7 bases). CDR1 MNHEY and CDR2 SMNVEV come from the germline V gene (reference sequence). CDR3 size: 18 residues. V was shortened by 7 bases and J by 0 bases, with 22 bases between the two germline ends. The CDR3 nucleotides are TGTGCCAGCACGACCCGGCGGGACAGACAAATCTCCTACAATGAGCAGTTCTTC. It codes for CASTTRRDRQISYNEQFF.

This clone was detected only once. This rearrangement joins TRBV5-5 to TRBJ1-1; 11 nucleotides line up with TRBD1. The CDR3 contains 15 residues. The germline gives CDR1 SGHKS, CDR2 YYEKEE (reference sequence). V lost 4 bases, J lost 7 bases, and 9 bases stayed unmatched. The CDR3 sequence: CASSNGQGARGEAFF. In DNA, the CDR3 is TGTGCCAGCAGCAATGGACAGGGGGCGCGGGGTGAAGCTTTCTTT. Drawing the rest from reference TRBV5-5 and TRBJ1-1, the complete variable domain is DAGVTQSPTHLIKTRGQQVTLRCSPISGHKSVSWYQQVLGQGPQFIFQYYEKEERGRGNFPDRFSARQFPNYSSELNVNALLLGDSALYLCASSNGQGARGEAFFGQGTRLTVV.

The table lists this clone with a few counts. The V gene is TRBV7-6, the J gene TRBJ2-7; perhaps TRBD2 as D (5 bases). This CDR3 has 14 residues. The V end lost 5 bases, the J end lost 0 bases, and 11 bases lay between the germline ends. Germline V gene lookup returns CDR1 SGHVS and CDR2 FNYEAQ. The DNA for the CDR3 is TGTGCCAGCAGCCATGGACTTCCCTCCTACGAGCAGTACGTC. Protein: CASSHGLPSYEQYV.

This clone was recorded only once. V is TRBV2 and J is TRBJ2-4; 7 bases line up with TRBD2. V was pared by 6 bases and J by 4 bases, with 6 bases of the junction left unmatched. The CDR3 covers 14 residues. CDR1 is SNHLY, CDR2 FYNNEI, per germline. CDR3 residues: CASSSGTMKNIQYF. The CDR3 DNA reads TGTGCCAGCAGCTCCGGGACTATGAAAAACATTCAGTACTTC.

The rearrangement joins TRBV27 to TRBJ2-7; TRBD1 agrees at 7 bases. Trimming took 5 bases from V and 1 from J; bases not matched to a gene: 5. The CDR3 spans 14 residues. Germline V gene data show CDR1 as MNHEY and CDR2 as SMNVEV (reference sequence). The CDR3 reads CASSLGQASYEQYF. The CDR3 bases are TGTGCCAGCAGTCTCGGACAGGCATCCTACGAGCAGTACTTC.

The count of this clone is one. The chain carries TRBV29-1 and TRBJ2-6; tentative D call: TRBD1 (6 bases). CDR3 length equals 18 residues. The germline CDR1 and CDR2 sequences are SQVTM and ANQGSEA. V was pared by 0 bases and J by 1 base, with 16 bases between. CDR3 region: CSVEEPRQEISGANVLTF. In nucleotides, the CDR3 is TGCAGCGTTGAAGAGCCGCGACAGGAGATTTCTGGGGCCAACGTCCTGACTTTC. Full variable domain (remainder filled in from reference TRBV29-1 and TRBJ2-6): SAVISQKPSRDICQRGTSLTIQCQVDSQVTMMFWYRQQPGQSLTLIATANQGSEATYESGFVIDKFPISRPNLTFSTLTVSNMSPEDSSIYLCSVEEPRQEISGANVLTFGAGSRLTVL.

This rearrangement joins TRBV6-1 to TRBJ2-2; tentatively, D is TRBD2 (5 bases). The germline CDR1 and CDR2 sequences are MNHNS and SASEGT. The ends were cut back, 4 bases at V and 5 bases at J, with 8 bases in the middle. The CDR3 sequence is 13 residues long. The CDR3 DNA sequence: TGTGCCAGCAGTGTCGAGGGTACCGGGGAGCTGTTTTTT. This encodes CASSVEGTGELFF.